The present T cell receptor beta chain was sequenced within a study of T cell responses to AZD1222 COVID-19 vaccine. V lost 3 bases, J lost 3 bases, and 12 bases lay in between. Germline CDR1 reads SQVTM; CDR2 reads ANQGSEA. CDR3 length equals 13 residues. Study-wide points: Unmutated variant regions are reportedly the target of nearly half of TCRs that are spike-specific.

A note on this clone: No antigen is known for it.

Sequenced by immunoSEQ multiplex PCR; TCRdb stores in-frame clones only, minus some. The table lists about 110,000 clones, about 80% of them singletons. The chain has TRBV29-1 and TRBJ2-7, with a possible D match to TRBD2 (6 bases). This receptor was taken from an adult in good health. Sample: peripheral blood, taken on day 0 of AZD1222 vaccination. The CDR3 sequence: CSVDPDGSYEQYF. CDR3 DNA: TGCAGCGTTGACCCGGACGGGAGCTACGAGCAGTACTTC.